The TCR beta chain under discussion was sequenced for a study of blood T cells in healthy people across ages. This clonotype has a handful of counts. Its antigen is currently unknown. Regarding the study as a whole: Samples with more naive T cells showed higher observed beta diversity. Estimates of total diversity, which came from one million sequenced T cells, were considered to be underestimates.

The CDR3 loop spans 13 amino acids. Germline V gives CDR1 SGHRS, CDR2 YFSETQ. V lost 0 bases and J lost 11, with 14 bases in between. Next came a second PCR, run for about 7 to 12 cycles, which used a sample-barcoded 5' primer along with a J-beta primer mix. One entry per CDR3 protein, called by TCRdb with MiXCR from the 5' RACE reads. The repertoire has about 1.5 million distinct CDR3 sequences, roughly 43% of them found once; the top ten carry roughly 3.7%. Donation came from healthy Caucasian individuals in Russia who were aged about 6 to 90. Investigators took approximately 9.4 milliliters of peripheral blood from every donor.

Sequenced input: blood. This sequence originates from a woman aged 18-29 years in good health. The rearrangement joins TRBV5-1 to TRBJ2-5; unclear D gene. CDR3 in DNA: TGCGCCAGCAGCTTGGACACCTTTGGTGAGCAGTACTTC. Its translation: CASSLDTFGEQYF.